The next 30 T cell receptor beta chains were all read from a single sample in a study of blood T cell repertoires in COVID-19. Sequencing was performed with immunoSEQ multiplex PCR; in TCRdb, only in-frame clones are kept and a portion is missing. The sample lists approximately 470,000 clones, around 90% occurring once. The sample taken for sequencing was PBMCs or T cells enriched from blood (not recorded which). The receptors shown here come from a woman between 18 and 29 years old who had recovered from COVID-19.

The chain employs TRBV7-9 and TRBJ1-2; 12 bases match TRBD1. V dropped 5 bases and J dropped 4; count of bases not matched to a gene: 8. Germline loops: CDR1 SEHNR, CDR2 FQNEAQ (reference sequence). The CDR3 extends over 16 amino acids. CDR3 in amino acids: CASSQGTGGASYGYTF. The CDR3, as DNA: TGTGCCAGCAGCCAGGGGACAGGGGGCGCCTCCTATGGCTACACCTTC.

V usage is TRBV12-3 or TRBV12-4 and J usage is TRBJ1-3, with D hard to call. Trimming shortened V by 6 bases and J by 4 bases, and 7 bases separated the two germline ends. The CDR3 has 12 amino acids. The CDR3 is CASSTQGNTIYF. In DNA form, the CDR3 reads TGTGCCAGCAGCACCCAGGGAAACACCATATATTTT.

The chain uses TRBV5-8 and TRBJ2-5; D gene ambiguous. This CDR3 spans 14 amino acids. Trimming stripped 1 base from V and 3 bases from J, with 10 bases between. Germline V lookup: CDR1 SGHTS, CDR2 YDEGEE. CDR3 residues: CASSLWRSKETQYF. CDR3 DNA: TGTGCCAGCAGCTTGTGGCGGAGTAAAGAGACCCAGTACTTC.

In DNA form, the CDR3 reads TGTGCCTGGAGTGTACGCCCGGGGTCAGAGCAGTTCTTC. The encoded protein is CAWSVRPGSEQFF. This chain links TRBV30 with TRBJ2-1, with D possibly TRBD2 on 5 matching bases. Germline lookup yields CDR1 GTSNPN and CDR2 SVGIG (reference sequence). Trimming took off 0 bases at V and 10 bases at J, with 13 bases between the two ends. The CDR3 loop spans 13 amino acids.

The rearrangement joins TRBV2 to TRBJ1-2, with TRBD1 as a possible D gene (6 bases). Germline V gene data show CDR1 as SNHLY and CDR2 as FYNNEI. V lost 5 bases and J lost 2, with 15 bases in between. The CDR3 runs 15 residues. The CDR3 is CASSPSRGENYGYTF. DNA for the CDR3: TGTGCCAGCAGTCCCTCCAGGGGCGAAAACTATGGCTACACCTTC.

This chain uses TRBV4-1 with TRBJ2-7; possible D gene TRBD2, 6 bases. Deletions cut 1 base from V and 4 bases from J, with 8 bases between. CDR1 and CDR2 from the germline V gene are MGHRA and YSYEKL. The CDR3 length is 13 residues. The CDR3 loop is CASSQVGGYEQYF. CDR3 DNA: TGCGCCAGCAGCCAAGTGGGGGGATACGAGCAGTACTTC.

This clone turned up a few times. V is TRBV10-3 and J is TRBJ1-5, with 11 bases identical to TRBD1. Germline CDR1 is ENHRY and CDR2 is SYGVKD. After removal of 1 base from V and 3 bases from J, the junction contained 8 bases not matched to a gene. The CDR3 is 18 amino acids. The CDR3 loop is CAISELEGTGGTNQPQHF. For the CDR3, the DNA is TGTGCCATCAGTGAGTTAGAAGGGACAGGGGGGACCAATCAGCCCCAGCATTTT.

This clone was detected a few times. The rearrangement uses TRBV4-2 and TRBJ2-7, with D possibly TRBD1 on 6 matching bases. Germline V gene data show CDR1 as LGHNA and CDR2 as YNFKEQ. V was trimmed by 0 bases and J by 6 bases, leaving 15 bases between them. This CDR3 is built from 15 residues. CDR3 in DNA: TGTGCCAGCAGCCAAGATCAGGGGCCGGGTAGCGAGCAGTACTTC. Protein: CASSQDQGPGSEQYF.

The genes are TRBV24-1 and TRBJ1-5; 8 positions match TRBD1. The CDR3 totals 15 residues. CDR1 and CDR2 (germline): KGHDR, SFDVKD. Trimming removed 7 bases from V and 4 bases from J; junction bases left unmatched: 8. The CDR3 is CATSPGQVWNQPQHF. Here the CDR3 DNA reads TGTGCCACCAGCCCGGGACAGGTTTGGAATCAGCCCCAGCATTTT.

This sequence joins TRBV9 and TRBJ1-2; TRBD1 aligns across 11 bases. The length of the CDR3 is 15 residues. Germline CDR1 reads SGDLS; CDR2 reads YYNGEE. V lost 4 bases to trimming and J lost 4 bases; unmatched junction nucleotides: 6. CDR3 sequence: CASSPRTGGIYGYTF. The CDR3 DNA follows: TGTGCCAGCAGCCCCCGGACAGGGGGCATCTATGGCTACACCTTC. Full variable domain (remainder filled in from reference TRBV9 and TRBJ1-2): DSGVTQTPKHLITATGQRVTLRCSPRSGDLSVYWYQQSLDQGLQFLIQYYNGEERAKGNILERFSAQQFPDLHSELNLSSLELGDSALYFCASSPRTGGIYGYTFGSGTRLTVV.

The chain is built from TRBV28 and TRBJ1-1; maybe TRBD1 (5 bases). The CDR3 is made up of 14 amino acids. V was trimmed by 5 bases and J by 4 bases, leaving 14 bases between them. Germline V CDR1 and CDR2: MDHEN, SYDVKM. CDR3 sequence: CASSPPGGITEAFF. The CDR3 DNA is TGTGCCAGCAGTCCCCCGGGGGGGATCACTGAAGCTTTCTTT.

The chain joins TRBV7-9 to TRBJ2-3; 13 bases match TRBD2. The V segment lost 5 bases and the J segment 7 bases; nucleotides outside the gene matches: 6. Germline-derived CDR1 and CDR2 are SEHNR and FQNEAQ (reference sequence). The CDR3 is 15 residues long. CDR3 sequence (DNA): TGTGCCAGCAGCCTACTAGCGGGGGGGAAGAATACGCAGTATTTT. Its translation is CASSLLAGGKNTQYF.

About this clone: In the same sample, other DNA sequences code for this CDR3. The chain's CDR3 is CASSLTGVSGNTIYF. CDR3 DNA sequence: TGTGCCAGCAGCTTAACGGGTGTCTCTGGAAACACCATATATTTT. The genes are TRBV7-2 and TRBJ1-3; unclear D gene. Trimming took off 2 bases at V and 0 bases at J, with 8 bases between the two ends. This CDR3 has 15 residues. Germline values: CDR1 SGHTA, CDR2 FQGNSA.

The chain combines TRBV6-5 with TRBJ1-4; 8 nucleotides agree with TRBD1. Germline lookup yields CDR1 MNHEY and CDR2 SVGAGI. V lost 6 bases to trimming and J lost 2 bases; unmatched junction nucleotides: 5. This CDR3 comprises 15 residues. The CDR3 region is CASRGQGATNEKLFF. CDR3 DNA: TGTGCCAGCAGAGGGCAGGGGGCGACTAATGAAAAACTGTTTTTT.

This clone was seen only a few times. The rearrangement links TRBV10-3 to TRBJ1-1; 7 bases map to TRBD1. After removal of 3 bases from V and 11 bases from J, the junction contained 6 bases not matched to a gene. CDR3 size: 12 residues. From germline, CDR1 is ENHRY and CDR2 SYGVKD. The CDR3 protein is CAISEDDREAFF. CDR3 nucleotides: TGTGCCATCAGTGAAGACGACAGGGAGGCTTTCTTT.

This clone was seen once. The chain couples TRBV24-1 to TRBJ1-5; tentatively, D is TRBD1 (5 bases). The CDR3 sequence is 13 residues long. Looked up from germline, CDR1 is KGHDR and CDR2 is SFDVKD. The ends were cut back, 7 bases at V and 1 base at J, with 7 bases in the middle. The CDR3, as DNA: TGTGCCACCAGGGGGCTCAGCAATCAGCCCCAGCATTTT. This codes for CATRGLSNQPQHF.

This chain links TRBV6-1 with TRBJ1-6; D gene unclear. The germline gives CDR1 MNHNS, CDR2 SASEGT. V lost 3 bases, J lost 9 bases, and 18 bases lay in between. The CDR3 contains 16 residues. CDR3 in amino acids: CASSEDFSPSRSPLHF. Here the CDR3 DNA reads TGTGCCAGCAGTGAGGATTTTAGCCCCAGCCGTTCACCCCTCCACTTT.

The V gene is TRBV21-1, the J gene TRBJ1-1. TRBV21-1 is a listed pseudogene. The CDR3 consists of 20 residues. The CDR3 nucleotides are TGTGCCAGCAGCCAAACGGGTATGGTTACGAGAAACTTAATGAACACTGAAGCTTTCTTT. Its protein product is CASSQTGMVTRNLMNTEAFF.

In nucleotides, the CDR3 is TGTGCCAGCAGTTTGTTAGCCGGGTACGAGCAGTACTTC. This translates into CASSLLAGYEQYF. The chain joins TRBV28 to TRBJ2-7; D unresolved. Germline-derived CDR1 and CDR2 are MDHEN and SYDVKM. V was cut by 3 bases and J by 4 bases, with 10 bases left in between. The CDR3 loop spans 13 amino acids.

The DNA for the CDR3 is TGTGCCAGCAGCCGGGACAGTCCTAGCACAGATACGCAGTATTTT. Translated: CASSRDSPSTDTQYF. This chain links TRBV7-9 with TRBJ2-3; 7 bases agree with TRBD1. V shed 5 bases, J shed 0 bases, and the junction held 5 bases outside the gene matches. The CDR3 loop spans 15 amino acids. CDR1 and CDR2 from the germline V gene are SEHNR and FQNEAQ (reference sequence). Supplemented by reference TRBV7-9 and TRBJ2-3, the full variable domain reads DTGVSQNPRHKITKRGQNVTFRCDPISEHNRLYWYRQTLGQGPEFLTYFQNEAQLEKSRLLSDRFSAERPKGSFSTLEIQRTEQGDSAMYLCASSRDSPSTDTQYFGPGTRLTVL.

The chain employs TRBV2 and TRBJ1-3, with 8 positions matching TRBD1. Germline CDR1 SNHLY, CDR2 FYNNEI. V dropped 1 base and J dropped 0; count of bases not matched to a gene: 14. CDR3 length equals 20 residues. The chain's CDR3 is CASSEVRSGGQVTSGNTIYF. The CDR3 coding sequence is TGTGCCAGCAGTGAAGTTAGAAGTGGGGGACAGGTGACCTCTGGAAACACCATATATTTT.

There are a few counts of this clone. V is TRBV7-6 and J is TRBJ2-7; D may be TRBD1 (5 bases). The CDR3 loop spans 15 amino acids. Germline loops: CDR1 SGHVS, CDR2 FNYEAQ. V lost 2 bases and J 5 bases, leaving 16 bases between the germline ends. For the CDR3, the DNA is TGTGCCAGCAGCTTAATGTCCAGGGCTGGCGACGAGCAGTACTTC. Its protein product is CASSLMSRAGDEQYF.

In its sample, this clone was seen once. The J gene is TRBJ1-1, the V gene TRBV11-2; possible D gene TRBD1, 6 bases. The germline gives CDR1 SGHAT, CDR2 FQNNGV. Between the trimmed V and J ends, which lost 4 bases and 3 bases, there was a span of 18 bases. The CDR3 has 16 residues. Here the CDR3 reads CASSSNREERDTEAFF. The CDR3 DNA sequence: TGTGCCAGCAGCTCTAACAGGGAAGAGAGGGACACTGAAGCTTTCTTT.

V usage is TRBV19 and J usage is TRBJ1-1, with 7 positions matching TRBD1. With V trimmed by 8 bases and J by 1 base, 4 bases remained unmatched. The CDR3 covers 13 residues. In germline, CDR1 is LNHDA, CDR2 SQIVND (reference sequence). The CDR3, as DNA: TGTGCCAGTGGACAGGATAGGAACACTGAAGCTTTCTTT. Protein: CASGQDRNTEAFF.

The chain has TRBV10-2 and TRBJ1-3; D gene ambiguous. Germline loops: CDR1 WSHSY, CDR2 SAAADI. The CDR3 contains 13 residues. Between the trimmed V and J ends, which lost 7 bases and 8 bases, there was a span of 15 bases. Here the CDR3 DNA reads TGCGCCAGCAAAGCGTCCGGGAAGGACACCATATATTTT. Translating gives CASKASGKDTIYF.

This chain uses TRBV3-1 (or the pseudogene TRBV3-2) with TRBJ1-1, with D unclear. Trimming shortened V by 7 bases and J by 5 bases, and 8 bases separated the two germline ends. This CDR3 spans 11 amino acids. Germline values: CDR1 LGHDT, CDR2 YNNKEL (reference sequence). The CDR3 region is CASIGETEAFF. As DNA, the CDR3 is TGTGCCAGCATTGGGGAGACTGAAGCTTTCTTT.

The gene calls are TRBV2 and TRBJ1-3, with D maybe TRBD1 (5 bases). Germline lookup yields CDR1 SNHLY and CDR2 FYNNEI. The CDR3 consists of 14 residues. V was trimmed by 10 bases and J by 2 bases, leaving 15 bases between them. The CDR3 coding sequence is TGTGCCATTCAGGGTGGAGAAGCTGGAAACACCATATATTTT. It is translated as CAIQGGEAGNTIYF.

In this sample, this clone turned up once. V is TRBV19 and J is TRBJ2-5; D may be TRBD1 (5 bases). There are 16 residues in the CDR3. Germline V gives CDR1 LNHDA, CDR2 SQIVND (reference sequence). V was clipped by 3 bases and J by 9 bases, with 23 bases between them. The DNA of the CDR3 is TGTGCCAGTAGTATTGAATTCGAACTAAAGATAGGGGCCCAGTACTTC. Amino acid sequence: CASSIEFELKIGAQYF.

The gene calls are TRBV7-8 and TRBJ1-3; 9 nucleotides agree with TRBD1. Germline CDR1 reads SGHVS; CDR2 reads FQNEAQ. Trimming cost V 5 bases and J 1 base; bases outside gene matches: 6. The CDR3 consists of 16 residues. The CDR3 DNA follows: TGTGCCAGCAGCCCGGAGGGACAGGGATCTGGAAACACCATATATTTT. Its translation: CASSPEGQGSGNTIYF. Variable domain in full (rest from reference TRBV7-8 and TRBJ1-3): GAGVSQSPRYKVAKRGQDVALRCDPISGHVSLFWYQQALGQGPEFLTYFQNEAQLDKSGLPSDRFFAERPEGSVSTLKIQRTQQEDSAVYLCASSPEGQGSGNTIYFGEGSWLTVV.

The V call is TRBV6-6, the J call TRBJ1-2; D is perhaps TRBD1 (5 bases). The CDR3 loop spans 17 amino acids. CDR1 is MNHNY and CDR2 is SVGAGI in the germline V gene (reference sequence). Deletions cut 5 bases from V and 5 bases from J, with 24 bases between. The CDR3 nucleotides read TGTGCCAGCAGTCCAACGCCAACAGGAGGGCTCCCTTATGGCTACACCTTC. It specifies CASSPTPTGGLPYGYTF.